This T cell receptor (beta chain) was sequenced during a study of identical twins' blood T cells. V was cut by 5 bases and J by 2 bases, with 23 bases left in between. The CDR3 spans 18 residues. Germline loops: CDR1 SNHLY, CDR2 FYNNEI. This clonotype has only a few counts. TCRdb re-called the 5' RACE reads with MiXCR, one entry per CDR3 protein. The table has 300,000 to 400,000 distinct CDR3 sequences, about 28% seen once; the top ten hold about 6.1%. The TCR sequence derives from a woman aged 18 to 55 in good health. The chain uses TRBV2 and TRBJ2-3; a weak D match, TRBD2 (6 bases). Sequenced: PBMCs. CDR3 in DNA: TGTGCCAGCAGTCTCGATTGGGGTAGCGGTTTGATCACAGATACGCAGTATTTT. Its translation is CASSLDWGSGLITDTQYF.